A single sample is the source of the 3 T cell receptor beta chains below, sequenced in a study of T cells in Graves' hyperthyroidism and ophthalmopathy. Authors of the study amplified TCR beta CDR3 regions from RNA transcripts. The HTBI primer set was used in a first-round RT-PCR of the TCR CDR3. TCRdb reprocessed the multiplex PCR reads via MiXCR and lists one record per CDR3 protein. This table holds hundreds of thousands of distinct CDR3 sequences, 14% found once. The sample comprised blood. These receptor sequences come from a woman in her forties or fifties with Graves' ophthalmopathy.

There are a few counts of this clonotype. The V gene is TRBV7-9, the J gene TRBJ2-7, with D possibly TRBD2 on 6 matching bases. This CDR3 region has 16 residues. Trimming took off 5 bases at V and 6 bases at J, with 23 bases between the two ends. In germline, CDR1 is SEHNR, CDR2 FQNEAQ (reference sequence). The CDR3 sequence is CASSLPGVWGVGEQYF. DNA of the CDR3: TGTGCCAGCAGCCTCCCGGGAGTGTGGGGTGTGGGCGAGCAGTACTTC.

This clonotype was counted a few times. This chain joins TRBV10-3 and TRBJ1-2; D perhaps matches TRBD1 (5 bases). With 4 bases removed from V and 8 bases from J, the gap between germline ends came to 11 bases. Per germline, CDR1 ENHRY and CDR2 SYGVKD. The CDR3 runs to 12 residues. DNA for the CDR3: TGTGCCATCAGTGGGGGCCTTCCAGGCTACACCTTC. This codes for CAISGGLPGYTF.

A note on this clonotype: Since a much larger clone is just one base distant, this may be a read error. The chain carries TRBV5-1 and TRBJ1-2, with unresolved D. Germline-derived CDR1 and CDR2 are SGHRS and YFSETQ. V was pared by 4 bases and J by 8 bases, with 15 bases between. CDR3 length: 13 residues. The CDR3 bases are TGCGCCAGCAGCCCATCTCCGGATGAAGGCTACACCTTC. The encoded protein is CASSPSPDEGYTF. Full variable domain (rest looked up from reference TRBV5-1 and TRBJ1-2): KAGVTQTPRYLIKTRGQQVTLSCSPISGHRSVSWYQQTPGQGLQFLFEYFSETQRNKGNFPGRFSGRQFSNSRSEMNVSTLELGDSALYLCASSPSPDEGYTFGSGTRLTVV.